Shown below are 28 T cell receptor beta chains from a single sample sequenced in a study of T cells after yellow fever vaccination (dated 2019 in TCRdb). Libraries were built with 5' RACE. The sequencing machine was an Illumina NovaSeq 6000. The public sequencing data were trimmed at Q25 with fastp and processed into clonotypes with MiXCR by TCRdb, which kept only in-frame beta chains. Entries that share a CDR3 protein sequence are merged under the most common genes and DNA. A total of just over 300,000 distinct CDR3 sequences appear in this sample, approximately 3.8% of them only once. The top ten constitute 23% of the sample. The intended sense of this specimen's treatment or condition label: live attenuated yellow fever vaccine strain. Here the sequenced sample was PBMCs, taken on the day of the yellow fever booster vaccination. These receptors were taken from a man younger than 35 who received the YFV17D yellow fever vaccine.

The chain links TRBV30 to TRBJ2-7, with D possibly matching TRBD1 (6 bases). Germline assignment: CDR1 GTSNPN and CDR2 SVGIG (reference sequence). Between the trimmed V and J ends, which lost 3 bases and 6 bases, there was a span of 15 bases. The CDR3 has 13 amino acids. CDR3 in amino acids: CAWSQSQGTEQYF. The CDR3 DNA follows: TGTGCCTGGAGCCAATCACAGGGAACCGAGCAGTACTTC.

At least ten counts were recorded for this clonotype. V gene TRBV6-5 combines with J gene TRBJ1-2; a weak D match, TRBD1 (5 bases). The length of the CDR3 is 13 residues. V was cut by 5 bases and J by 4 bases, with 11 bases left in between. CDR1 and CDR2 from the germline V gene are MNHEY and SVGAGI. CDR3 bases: TGTGCCAGCAGTGCAGGGTTCATCTATGGCTACACCTTC. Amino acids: CASSAGFIYGYTF.

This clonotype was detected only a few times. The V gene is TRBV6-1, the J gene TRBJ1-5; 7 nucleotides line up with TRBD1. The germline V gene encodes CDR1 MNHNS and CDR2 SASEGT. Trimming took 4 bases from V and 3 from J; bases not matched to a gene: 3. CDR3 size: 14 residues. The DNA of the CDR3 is TGTGCCAGCAGTGTCAGGGGGTCCAATCAGCCCCAGCATTTT. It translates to CASSVRGSNQPQHF.

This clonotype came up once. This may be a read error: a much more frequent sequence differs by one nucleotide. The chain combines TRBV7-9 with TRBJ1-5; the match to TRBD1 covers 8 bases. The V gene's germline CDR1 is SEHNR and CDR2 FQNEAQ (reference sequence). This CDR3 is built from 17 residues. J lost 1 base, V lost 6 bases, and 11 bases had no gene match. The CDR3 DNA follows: TGTGCCAGCAGGCCCCTGTTAGGACAGGGAAGCAATCAGCCCCAGCATTTT. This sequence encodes CASRPLLGQGSNQPQHF.

As DNA, the CDR3 is TGTGCCAGCAGCTTATTAGTTGGGACTAGCGGGTCCGATACGCAGTATTTT. Residues: CASSLLVGTSGSDTQYF. The chain combines TRBV7-9 with TRBJ2-3; 12 bases are shared with TRBD2. V dropped 2 bases and J dropped 6; count of bases not matched to a gene: 9. The CDR3 totals 17 residues. CDR1 and CDR2 (germline): SEHNR, FQNEAQ (reference sequence).

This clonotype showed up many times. In DNA, the CDR3 is TGCGCCAGCCCTAGAAAGGCGAGGGGGGTGTCCTACGAGCAGTACGTC. Protein: CASPRKARGVSYEQYV. The chain has TRBV4-1 and TRBJ2-7; D is perhaps TRBD1 or TRBD2 (6 bases each). The CDR3 extends over 16 amino acids. Germline V CDR1 and CDR2: MGHRA, YSYEKL. V dropped 8 bases and J dropped 1 base, with 21 bases sitting between them.

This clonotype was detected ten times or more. CDR3 region: CASSLGQGGSPLHF. CDR3 DNA: TGCGCCAGCAGCTTGGGACAGGGGGGCTCACCCCTCCACTTT. V is TRBV5-1 and J is TRBJ1-6; 9 nucleotides align to TRBD1. With V trimmed by 0 bases and J by 10 bases, 2 bases remained unmatched. Germline CDR1 and CDR2: SGHRS and YFSETQ. CDR3 length: 14 amino acids.

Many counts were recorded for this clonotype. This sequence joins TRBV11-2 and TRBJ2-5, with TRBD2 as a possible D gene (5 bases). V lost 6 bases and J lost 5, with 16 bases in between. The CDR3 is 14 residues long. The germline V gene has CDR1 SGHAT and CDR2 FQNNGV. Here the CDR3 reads CASRNRGSLETQYF. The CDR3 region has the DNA TGTGCCAGCAGGAATCGGGGTAGCTTGGAGACCCAGTACTTC.

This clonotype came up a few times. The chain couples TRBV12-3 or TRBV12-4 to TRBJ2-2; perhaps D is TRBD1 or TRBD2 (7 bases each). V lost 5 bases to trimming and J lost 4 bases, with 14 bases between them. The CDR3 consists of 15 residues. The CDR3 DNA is TGTGCCAGCAGTAGCACAGGGGAGGGCACCGGGGAGCTGTTTTTT. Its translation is CASSSTGEGTGELFF.

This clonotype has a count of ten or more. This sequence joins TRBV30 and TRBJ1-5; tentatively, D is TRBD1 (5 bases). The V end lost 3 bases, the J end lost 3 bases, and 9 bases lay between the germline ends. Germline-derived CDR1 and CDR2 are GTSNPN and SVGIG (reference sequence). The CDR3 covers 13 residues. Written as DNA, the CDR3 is TGTGCCTGGAGGAGGGACGACAATCAGCCCCAGCATTTT. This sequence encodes CAWRRDDNQPQHF.

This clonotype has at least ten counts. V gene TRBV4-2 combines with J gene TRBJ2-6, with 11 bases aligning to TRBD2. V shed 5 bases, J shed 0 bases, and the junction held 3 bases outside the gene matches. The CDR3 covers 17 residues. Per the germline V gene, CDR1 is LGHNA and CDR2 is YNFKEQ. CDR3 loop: CASSSSGGASGANVLTF. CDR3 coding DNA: TGTGCCAGCAGCAGTAGCGGGGGGGCCTCTGGGGCCAACGTCCTGACTTTC.

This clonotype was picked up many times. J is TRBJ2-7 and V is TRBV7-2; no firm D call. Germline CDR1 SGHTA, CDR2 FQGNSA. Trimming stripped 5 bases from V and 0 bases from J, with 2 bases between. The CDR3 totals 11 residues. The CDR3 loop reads CASSISYEQYF. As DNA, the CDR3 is TGTGCCAGCAGCATCTCCTACGAGCAGTACTTC.

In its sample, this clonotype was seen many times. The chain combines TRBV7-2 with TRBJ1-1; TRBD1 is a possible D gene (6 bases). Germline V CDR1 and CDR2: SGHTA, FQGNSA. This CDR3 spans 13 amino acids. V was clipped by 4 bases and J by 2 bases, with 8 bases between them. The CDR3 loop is CASSSDRNTEAFF. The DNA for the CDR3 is TGTGCCAGCAGCTCGGACAGAAACACTGAAGCTTTCTTT.

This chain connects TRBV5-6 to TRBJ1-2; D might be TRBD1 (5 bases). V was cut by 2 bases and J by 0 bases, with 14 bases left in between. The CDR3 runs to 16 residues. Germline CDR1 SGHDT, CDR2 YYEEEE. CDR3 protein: CASSLPRQSTNYGYTF. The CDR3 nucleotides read TGTGCCAGCAGCTTACCACGACAGTCCACTAACTATGGCTACACCTTC. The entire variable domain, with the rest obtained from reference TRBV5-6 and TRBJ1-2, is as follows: DAGVTQSPTHLIKTRGQQVTLRCSPKSGHDTVSWYQQALGQGPQFIFQYYEEEERQRGNFPDRFSGHQFPNYSSELNVNALLLGDSALYLCASSLPRQSTNYGYTFGSGTRLTVV.

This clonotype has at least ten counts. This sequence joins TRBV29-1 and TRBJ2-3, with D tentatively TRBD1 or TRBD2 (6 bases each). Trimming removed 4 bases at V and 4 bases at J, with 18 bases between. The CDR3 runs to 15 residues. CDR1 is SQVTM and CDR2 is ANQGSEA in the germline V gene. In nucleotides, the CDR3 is TGCAGCGTTGGGGGCAGGGGAGGTCTGGCAGATACGCAGTATTTT. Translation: CSVGGRGGLADTQYF.

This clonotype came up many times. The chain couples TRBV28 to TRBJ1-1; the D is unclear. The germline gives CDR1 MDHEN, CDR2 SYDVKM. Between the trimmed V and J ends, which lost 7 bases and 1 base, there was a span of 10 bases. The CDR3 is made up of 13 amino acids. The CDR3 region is CASKSTPNTEAFF. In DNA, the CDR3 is TGTGCCAGCAAATCGACTCCGAACACTGAAGCTTTCTTT.

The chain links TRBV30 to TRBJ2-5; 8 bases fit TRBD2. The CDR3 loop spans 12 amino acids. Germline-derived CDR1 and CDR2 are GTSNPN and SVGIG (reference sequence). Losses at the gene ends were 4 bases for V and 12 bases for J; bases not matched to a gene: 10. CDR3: CAWTVGLAGKYF. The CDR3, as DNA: TGTGCCTGGACGGTTGGACTAGCAGGGAAGTACTTC.

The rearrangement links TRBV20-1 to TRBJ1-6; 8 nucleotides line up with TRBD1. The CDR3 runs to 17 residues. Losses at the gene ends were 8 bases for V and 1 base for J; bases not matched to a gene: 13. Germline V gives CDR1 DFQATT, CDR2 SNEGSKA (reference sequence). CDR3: CSLSYKQGGSYNSPLHF. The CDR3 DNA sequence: TGCAGTCTATCATATAAACAGGGGGGGTCCTATAATTCACCCCTCCACTTT.

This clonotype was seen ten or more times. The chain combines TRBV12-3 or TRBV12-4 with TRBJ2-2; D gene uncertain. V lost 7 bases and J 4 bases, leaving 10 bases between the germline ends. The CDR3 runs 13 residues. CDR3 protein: CASTPPGTGELFF. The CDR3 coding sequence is TGTGCCAGCACCCCCCCGGGCACCGGGGAGCTGTTTTTT.

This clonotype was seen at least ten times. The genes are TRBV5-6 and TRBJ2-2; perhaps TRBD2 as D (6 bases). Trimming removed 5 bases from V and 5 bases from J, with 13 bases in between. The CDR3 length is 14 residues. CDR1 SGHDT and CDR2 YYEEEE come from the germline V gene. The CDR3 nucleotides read TGTGCCAGCAGTTTTAAGACTAGTACCGGGGAGCTGTTTTTT. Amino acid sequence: CASSFKTSTGELFF.

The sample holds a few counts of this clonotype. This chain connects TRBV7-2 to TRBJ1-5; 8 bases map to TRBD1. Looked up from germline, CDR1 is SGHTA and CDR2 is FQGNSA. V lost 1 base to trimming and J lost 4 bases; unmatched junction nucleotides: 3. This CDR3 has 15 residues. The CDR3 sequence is CASSLETGGNQPQHF. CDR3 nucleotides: TGTGCCAGCAGCTTAGAAACAGGGGGGAATCAGCCCCAGCATTTT.

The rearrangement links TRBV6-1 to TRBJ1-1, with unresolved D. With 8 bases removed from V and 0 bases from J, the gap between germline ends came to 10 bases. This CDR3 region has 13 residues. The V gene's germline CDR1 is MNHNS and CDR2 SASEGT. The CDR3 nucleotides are TGTGCCAGCGGGCTGGGATTGAACACTGAAGCTTTCTTT. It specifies CASGLGLNTEAFF.

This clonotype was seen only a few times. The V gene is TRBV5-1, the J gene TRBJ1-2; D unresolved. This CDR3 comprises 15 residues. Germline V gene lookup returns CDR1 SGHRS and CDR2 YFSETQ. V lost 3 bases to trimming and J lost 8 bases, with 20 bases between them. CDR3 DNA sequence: TGCGCCAGCAGCTCCCCGTCCGGGGAGTCAGGCGGCTACACCTTC. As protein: CASSSPSGESGGYTF.

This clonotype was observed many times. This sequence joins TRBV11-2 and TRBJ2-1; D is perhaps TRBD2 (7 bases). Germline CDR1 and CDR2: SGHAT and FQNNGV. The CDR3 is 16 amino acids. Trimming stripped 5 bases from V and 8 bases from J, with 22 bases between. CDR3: CASSPYPGGPGDEQFF. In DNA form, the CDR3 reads TGTGCCAGCAGCCCCTATCCCGGGGGGCCGGGCGATGAGCAGTTCTTC.

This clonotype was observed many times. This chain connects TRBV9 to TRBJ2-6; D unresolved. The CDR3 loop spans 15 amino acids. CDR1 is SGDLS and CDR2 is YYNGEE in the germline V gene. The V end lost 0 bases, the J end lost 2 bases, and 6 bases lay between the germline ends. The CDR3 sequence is CASSVGGTGANVLTF. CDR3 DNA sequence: TGTGCCAGCAGCGTAGGGGGAACTGGGGCCAACGTCCTGACTTTC.

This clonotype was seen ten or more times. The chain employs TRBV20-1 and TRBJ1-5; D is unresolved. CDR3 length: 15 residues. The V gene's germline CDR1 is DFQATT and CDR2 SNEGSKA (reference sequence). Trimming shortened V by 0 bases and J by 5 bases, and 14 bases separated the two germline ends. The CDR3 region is CSARDPEGVYQPQHF. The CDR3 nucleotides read TGCAGTGCTAGAGATCCCGAGGGCGTCTATCAGCCCCAGCATTTT.

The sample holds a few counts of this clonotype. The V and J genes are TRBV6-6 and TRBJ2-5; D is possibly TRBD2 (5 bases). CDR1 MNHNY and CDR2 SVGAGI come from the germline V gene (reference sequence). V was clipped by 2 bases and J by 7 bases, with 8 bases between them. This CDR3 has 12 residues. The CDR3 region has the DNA TGTGCCAGCAGTTACCCCCGGGGGACCCAGTACTTC. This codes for CASSYPRGTQYF.

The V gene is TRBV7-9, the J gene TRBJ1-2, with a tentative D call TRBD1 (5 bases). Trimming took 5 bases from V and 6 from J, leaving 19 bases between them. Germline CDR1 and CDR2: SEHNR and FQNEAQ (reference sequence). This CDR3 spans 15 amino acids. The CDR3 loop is CASSPPRGGADGYTF. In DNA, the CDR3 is TGTGCCAGCAGCCCCCCTAGGGGAGGGGCGGATGGCTACACCTTC.